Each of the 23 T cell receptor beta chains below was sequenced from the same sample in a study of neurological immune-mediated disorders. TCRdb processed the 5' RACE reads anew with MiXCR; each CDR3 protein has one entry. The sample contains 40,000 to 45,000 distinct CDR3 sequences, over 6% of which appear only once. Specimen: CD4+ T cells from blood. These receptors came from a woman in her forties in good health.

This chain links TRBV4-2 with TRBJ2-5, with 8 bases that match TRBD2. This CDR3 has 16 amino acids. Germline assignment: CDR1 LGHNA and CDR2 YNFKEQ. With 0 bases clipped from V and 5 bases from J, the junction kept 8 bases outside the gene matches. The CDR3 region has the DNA TGTGCCAGCAGCCAAGATCTGACGGGAGGGCCGGAGACCCAGTACTTC. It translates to CASSQDLTGGPETQYF.

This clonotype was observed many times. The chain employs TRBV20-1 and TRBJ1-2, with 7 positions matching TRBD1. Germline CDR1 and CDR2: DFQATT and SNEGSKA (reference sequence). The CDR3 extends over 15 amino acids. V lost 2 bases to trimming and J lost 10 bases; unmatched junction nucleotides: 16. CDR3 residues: CSARTGTAATIPYTF. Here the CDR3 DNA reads TGCAGTGCTAGAACAGGGACAGCAGCCACCATTCCCTACACCTTC.

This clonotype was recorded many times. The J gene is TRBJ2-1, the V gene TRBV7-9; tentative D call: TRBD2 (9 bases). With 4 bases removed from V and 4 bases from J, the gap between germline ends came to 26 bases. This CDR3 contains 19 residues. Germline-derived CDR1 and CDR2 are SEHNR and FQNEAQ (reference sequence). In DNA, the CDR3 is TGTGCCAGCAGCTCCTGGCCAGGGGGCGTGAGCGGGGGGTACAATGAGCAGTTCTTC. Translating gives CASSSWPGGVSGGYNEQFF.

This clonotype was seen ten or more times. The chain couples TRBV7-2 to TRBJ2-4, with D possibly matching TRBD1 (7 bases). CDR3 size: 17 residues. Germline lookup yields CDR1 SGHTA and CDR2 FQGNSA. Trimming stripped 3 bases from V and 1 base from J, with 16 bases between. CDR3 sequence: CASSFQGGVSAKNIQYF. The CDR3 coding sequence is TGTGCCAGCAGCTTTCAGGGGGGAGTATCGGCCAAAAACATTCAGTACTTC.

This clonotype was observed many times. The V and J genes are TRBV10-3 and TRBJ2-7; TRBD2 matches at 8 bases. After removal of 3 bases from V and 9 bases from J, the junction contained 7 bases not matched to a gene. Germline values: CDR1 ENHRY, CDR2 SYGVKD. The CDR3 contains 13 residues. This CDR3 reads CAISDGLAVAQYF. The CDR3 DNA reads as TGTGCCATCAGTGATGGACTAGCAGTCGCGCAGTACTTC.

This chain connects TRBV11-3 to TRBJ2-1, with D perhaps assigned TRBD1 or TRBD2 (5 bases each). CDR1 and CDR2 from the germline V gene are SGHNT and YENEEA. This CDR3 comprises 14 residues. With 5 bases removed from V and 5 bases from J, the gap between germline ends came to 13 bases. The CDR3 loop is CASSLRDGHNEQFF. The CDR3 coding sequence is TGTGCCAGCAGCCTCCGGGACGGACACAATGAGCAGTTCTTC.

The CDR3 reads CASSPSRGVVEAQPQHF. The CDR3, as DNA: TGTGCCAGCAGCCCCTCTCGCGGGGTTGTCGAAGCTCAGCCCCAGCATTTT. This rearrangement joins TRBV7-8 to TRBJ1-5; D uncertain. CDR1 is SGHVS and CDR2 is FQNEAQ in the germline V gene. V lost 5 bases and J lost 6, with 23 bases in between. This CDR3 contains 17 residues.

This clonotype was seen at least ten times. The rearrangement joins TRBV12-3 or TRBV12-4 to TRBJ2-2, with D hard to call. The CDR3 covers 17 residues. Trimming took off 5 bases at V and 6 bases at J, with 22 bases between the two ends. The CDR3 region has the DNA TGTGCCAGCAGTAACCGAAATCTCCCCTACCCCCCCGGGGAGCTGTTTTTT. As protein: CASSNRNLPYPPGELFF.

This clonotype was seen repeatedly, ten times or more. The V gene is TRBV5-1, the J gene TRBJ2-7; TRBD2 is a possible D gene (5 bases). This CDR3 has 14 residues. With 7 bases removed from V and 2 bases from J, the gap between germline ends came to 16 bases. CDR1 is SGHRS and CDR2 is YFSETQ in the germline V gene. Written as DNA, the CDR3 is TGCGCCAGCTCCTCCGGGATTACTACCTACGAGCAGTACTTC. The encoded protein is CASSSGITTYEQYF.

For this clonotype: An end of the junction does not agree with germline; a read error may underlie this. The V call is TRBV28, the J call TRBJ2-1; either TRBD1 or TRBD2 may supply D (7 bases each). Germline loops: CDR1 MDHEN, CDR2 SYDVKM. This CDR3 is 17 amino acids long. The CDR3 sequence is CANSALTGKVGGDEQFF. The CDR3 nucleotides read TGTGCCAACAGTGCCCTGACAGGGAAGGTGGGGGGGGATGAGCAGTTCTTC.

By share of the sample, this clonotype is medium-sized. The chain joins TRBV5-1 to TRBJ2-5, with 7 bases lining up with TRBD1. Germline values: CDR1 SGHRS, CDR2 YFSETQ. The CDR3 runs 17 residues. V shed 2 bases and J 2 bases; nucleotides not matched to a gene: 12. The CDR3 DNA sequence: TGCGCCAGCAGCTTCTACTCGGGACAGCCACTTCAAGAGACCCAGTACTTC. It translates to CASSFYSGQPLQETQYF.

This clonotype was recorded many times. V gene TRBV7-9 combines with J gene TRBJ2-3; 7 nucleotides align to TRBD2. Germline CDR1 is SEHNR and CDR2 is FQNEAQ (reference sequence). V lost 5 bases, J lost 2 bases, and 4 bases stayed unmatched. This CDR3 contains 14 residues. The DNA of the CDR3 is TGTGCCAGCAGCCGCCGGGACTACACAGATACGCAGTATTTT. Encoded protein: CASSRRDYTDTQYF.

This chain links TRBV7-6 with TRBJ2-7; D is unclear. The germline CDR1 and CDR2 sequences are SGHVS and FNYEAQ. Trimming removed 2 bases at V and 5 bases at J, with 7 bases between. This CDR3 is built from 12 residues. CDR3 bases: TGTGCCAGCAGCTTATATAACAACGAGCAGTACTTC. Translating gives CASSLYNNEQYF.

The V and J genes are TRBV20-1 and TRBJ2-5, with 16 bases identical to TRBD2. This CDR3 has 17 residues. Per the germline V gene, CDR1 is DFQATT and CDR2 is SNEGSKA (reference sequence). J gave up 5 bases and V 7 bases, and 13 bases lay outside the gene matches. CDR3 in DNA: TGCAGTGGACCGGGACTAGCGGGAGGGCCCAACTTTGAGACCCAGTACTTC. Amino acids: CSGPGLAGGPNFETQYF.

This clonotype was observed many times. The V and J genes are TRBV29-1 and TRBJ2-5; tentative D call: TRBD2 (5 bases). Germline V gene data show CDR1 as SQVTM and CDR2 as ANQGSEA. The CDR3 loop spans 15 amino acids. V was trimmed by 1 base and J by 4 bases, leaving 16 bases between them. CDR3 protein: CSVEGSVLDVETQYF. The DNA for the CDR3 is TGCAGCGTTGAAGGATCGGTACTAGACGTAGAGACCCAGTACTTC.

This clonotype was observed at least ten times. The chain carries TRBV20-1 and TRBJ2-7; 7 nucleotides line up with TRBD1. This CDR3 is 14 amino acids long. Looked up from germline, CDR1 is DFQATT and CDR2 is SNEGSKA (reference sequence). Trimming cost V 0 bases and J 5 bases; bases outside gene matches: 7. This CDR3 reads CSARDPTGVHEQYF. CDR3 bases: TGCAGTGCTAGAGACCCTACAGGGGTCCACGAGCAGTACTTC.

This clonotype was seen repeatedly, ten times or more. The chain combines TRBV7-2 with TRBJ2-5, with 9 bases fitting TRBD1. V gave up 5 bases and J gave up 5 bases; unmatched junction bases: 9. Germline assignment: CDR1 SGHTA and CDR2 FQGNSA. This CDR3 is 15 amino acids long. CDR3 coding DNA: TGTGCCAGCAGCGTCACAGGGGGCCGTCGGGAGACCCAGTACTTC. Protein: CASSVTGGRRETQYF.

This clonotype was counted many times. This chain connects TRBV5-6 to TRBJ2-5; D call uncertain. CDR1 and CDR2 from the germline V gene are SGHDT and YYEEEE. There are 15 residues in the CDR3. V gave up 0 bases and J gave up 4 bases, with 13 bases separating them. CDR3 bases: TGTGCCAGCAGCTTGGGTGGGCGGCTAGGAGAGACCCAGTACTTC. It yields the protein CASSLGGRLGETQYF.

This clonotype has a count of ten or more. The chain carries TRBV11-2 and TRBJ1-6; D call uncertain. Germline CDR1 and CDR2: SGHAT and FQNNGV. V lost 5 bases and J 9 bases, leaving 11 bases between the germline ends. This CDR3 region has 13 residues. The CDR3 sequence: CASSPINGSPLHF. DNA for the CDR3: TGTGCCAGCAGCCCCATTAATGGTTCACCCCTCCACTTT.

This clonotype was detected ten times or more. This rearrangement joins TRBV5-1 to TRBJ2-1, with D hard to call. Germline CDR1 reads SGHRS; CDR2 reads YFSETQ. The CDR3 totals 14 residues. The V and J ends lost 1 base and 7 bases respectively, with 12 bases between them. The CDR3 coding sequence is TGCGCCAGCAGCTTGTTACCCTCCTTTAATGAGCAGTTCTTC. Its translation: CASSLLPSFNEQFF.

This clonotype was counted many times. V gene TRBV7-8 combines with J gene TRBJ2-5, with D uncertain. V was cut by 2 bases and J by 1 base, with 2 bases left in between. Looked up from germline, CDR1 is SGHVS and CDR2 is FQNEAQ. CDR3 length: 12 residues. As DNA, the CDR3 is TGTGCCAGCAGCTTATTCCAAGAGACCCAGTACTTC. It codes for CASSLFQETQYF. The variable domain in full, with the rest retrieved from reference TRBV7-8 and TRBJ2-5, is GAGVSQSPRYKVAKRGQDVALRCDPISGHVSLFWYQQALGQGPEFLTYFQNEAQLDKSGLPSDRFFAERPEGSVSTLKIQRTQQEDSAVYLCASSLFQETQYFGPGTRLLVL.

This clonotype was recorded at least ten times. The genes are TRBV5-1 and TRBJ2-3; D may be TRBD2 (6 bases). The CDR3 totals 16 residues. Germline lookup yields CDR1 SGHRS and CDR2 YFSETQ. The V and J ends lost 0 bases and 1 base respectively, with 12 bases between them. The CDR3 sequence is CASSLVGSGGTDTQYF. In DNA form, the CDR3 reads TGCGCCAGCAGCTTGGTGGGTAGCGGAGGCACAGATACGCAGTATTTT. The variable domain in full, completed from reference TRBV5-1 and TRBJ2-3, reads KAGVTQTPRYLIKTRGQQVTLSCSPISGHRSVSWYQQTPGQGLQFLFEYFSETQRNKGNFPGRFSGRQFSNSRSEMNVSTLELGDSALYLCASSLVGSGGTDTQYFGPGTRLTVL.

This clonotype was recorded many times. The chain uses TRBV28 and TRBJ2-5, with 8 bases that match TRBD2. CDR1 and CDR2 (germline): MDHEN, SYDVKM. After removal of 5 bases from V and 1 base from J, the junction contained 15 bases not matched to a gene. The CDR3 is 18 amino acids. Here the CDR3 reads CASSTNPYGLAVQETQYF. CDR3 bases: TGTGCCAGCAGTACTAACCCCTACGGACTAGCAGTCCAAGAGACCCAGTACTTC.